This T cell receptor beta chain was captured in a study of radiotherapy plus CTLA-4 blockade in lung cancer. Study-wide results and caveats: Dynamics of early blood T cell clones, together with interferon-beta, were reportedly the best predictors of response. Blood TCR clones of tumor origin expanded after radiotherapy plus ipilimumab.

Clones were read by immunoSEQ multiplex PCR, and TCRdb kept only the in-frame ones, dropping some. The sample contains 35,000 to 50,000 clones, roughly 76% of which appear only once. V was clipped by 0 bases and J by 1 base, with 10 bases between them. This CDR3 has 15 amino acids. Germline V gene sequence: CDR1 SGDLS, CDR2 YYNGEE. With regard to this clone: The antigen remains undetermined.

The chain links TRBV9 to TRBJ2-5; tentatively, D is TRBD2 (6 bases). The source of this sequence is a human donor with non-small cell lung cancer who had a complete response to radiotherapy plus ipilimumab. Here the sequenced sample was peripheral blood, taken from a patient treated with radiotherapy plus ipilimumab. The CDR3 spells CASSVGGMVQETQYF. Here the CDR3 DNA reads TGTGCCAGCAGCGTAGGCGGGATGGTCCAAGAGACCCAGTACTTC.